One and the same sample provided the 30 T cell receptor beta chains below, sequenced in a study of breast tumors, draining lymph nodes, adjacent tissues. TCRdb fed the multiplex PCR reads into MiXCR, producing one record per CDR3 protein. The table includes approximately 60,000 distinct CDR3 sequences, 45% to 60% detected once. The sequenced sample consisted of breast tumor tissue. All receptors derive from a female donor with breast cancer. Some clones in this sample may be carry-over from other donors' samples.

The chain joins TRBV2 to TRBJ1-4, with 9 bases identical to TRBD1. This CDR3 is built from 15 residues. With V trimmed by 4 bases and J by 7 bases, 7 bases remained unmatched. The germline V gene encodes CDR1 SNHLY and CDR2 FYNNEI. CDR3 nucleotides: TGTGCCAGCAGTGTCGAACAGGGGGCGGGTGAAAAACTGTTTTTT. Its protein product is CASSVEQGAGEKLFF.

A word on this clonotype: Since the CDR3 does not end with the conserved phenylalanine or tryptophan, this likely comes from a read error. The gene calls are TRBV12-3 or TRBV12-4 and TRBJ1-2; a weak D match, TRBD1 (6 bases). V was clipped by 7 bases and J by 0 bases, with 15 bases between them. CDR3 length: 15 residues. The CDR3 here is CASTKLDSANYGYTS. Written as DNA, the CDR3 is TGTGCCAGCACCAAGCTGGACAGCGCTAACTATGGCTACACCTCC.

This sequence joins TRBV3-1 and TRBJ1-3, with 8 bases that match TRBD1. Germline assignment: CDR1 LGHDT and CDR2 YNNKEL (reference sequence). The CDR3 runs 19 residues. After removal of 1 base from V and 1 base from J, the junction contained 12 bases not matched to a gene. The CDR3 bases are TGTGCCAGCAGCCAAGGCCGGGACAGGTCTCCTAAATCTGGAAACACCATATATTTT. It specifies CASSQGRDRSPKSGNTIYF.

This clonotype was observed a handful of times. This sequence may be a read error, since a much larger clone differs from it by one base. The chain links TRBV6-2 or TRBV6-3 to TRBJ2-6; tentatively, D is TRBD1 (5 bases). Germline-derived CDR1 and CDR2 are MNHEY and SVGEGT. The CDR3 runs to 16 residues. V was clipped by 5 bases and J by 0 bases, with 11 bases between them. The CDR3 protein is CASSRRGPSGANVLTF. In DNA, the CDR3 is TGTGCCAGCAGTCGTAGGGGCCCCTCTGGGGCCAACGTCCTGACTTTC.

The chain recombines TRBV7-3 with TRBJ2-5; weak D call: TRBD2 (6 bases). The CDR3 runs 13 residues. V was shortened by 0 bases and J by 5 bases, with 7 bases between the two germline ends. Germline CDR1 reads SGHTA; CDR2 reads FQGTGA. The CDR3 is CASSLTGGETQYF. As DNA, the CDR3 is TGTGCCAGCAGCTTAACGGGGGGTGAGACCCAGTACTTC.

This chain links TRBV7-2 with TRBJ2-5; the D is unclear. This CDR3 contains 11 residues. V shed 3 bases and J shed 4 bases, with 3 bases lying between them. The germline V gene has CDR1 SGHTA and CDR2 FQGNSA. CDR3 coding DNA: TGTGCCAGCAGCTTTGGAGAGACCCAGTACTTC. Amino acid sequence: CASSFGETQYF. The whole variable domain, remainder taken from reference TRBV7-2 and TRBJ2-5, is GAGVSQSPSNKVTEKGKDVELRCDPISGHTALYWYRQSLGQGLEFLIYFQGNSAPDKSGLPSDRFSAERTGGSVSTLTIQRTQQEDSAVYLCASSFGETQYFGPGTRLLVL.

The chain uses TRBV25-1 and TRBJ1-2; D might be TRBD1 (6 bases). The CDR3 consists of 14 residues. Germline V gene lookup returns CDR1 MGHDK and CDR2 SYGVNS. The ends were cut back, 9 bases at V and 3 bases at J, with 17 bases in the middle. CDR3 protein: CASSRSGGHYGYTF. The CDR3 bases are TGTGCCAGTTCGCGCAGTGGGGGCCACTATGGCTACACCTTC.

The J gene is TRBJ2-2, the V gene TRBV7-9; D may be TRBD2 (5 bases). Per germline, CDR1 SEHNR and CDR2 FQNEAQ (reference sequence). The CDR3 has 14 residues. V shed 5 bases and J shed 2 bases, with 9 bases lying between them. The CDR3 loop reads CASSPRLNTGELFF. The CDR3 DNA reads TGTGCCAGCAGCCCACGACTAAACACCGGGGAGCTGTTTTTT.

There are many counts of this clonotype. The chain recombines TRBV20-1 with TRBJ2-3, with 7 bases that match TRBD2. This CDR3 is 14 amino acids long. V was pared by 5 bases and J by 2 bases, with 7 bases of the junction left unmatched. Germline V gene lookup returns CDR1 DFQATT and CDR2 SNEGSKA (reference sequence). CDR3 DNA: TGCAGTGCTGGGGACCGGGACTACACAGATACGCAGTATTTT. This codes for CSAGDRDYTDTQYF.

This clonotype was counted only a few times. V and J are TRBV9 and TRBJ1-1; 8 positions agree with TRBD1. CDR3 length: 14 residues. J gave up 11 bases and V 3 bases, and 12 bases lay outside the gene matches. Germline CDR1 SGDLS, CDR2 YYNGEE. CDR3 amino acids: CASSADQQGGRAFF. CDR3 bases: TGTGCCAGCAGCGCGGACCAACAGGGGGGTAGGGCTTTCTTT.

This clonotype has a count of ten or more. V gene TRBV20-1 combines with J gene TRBJ1-2; 11 nucleotides align to TRBD1. The CDR3 covers 17 residues. The germline CDR1 and CDR2 sequences are DFQATT and SNEGSKA (reference sequence). V lost 2 bases, J lost 4 bases, and 12 bases stayed unmatched. The CDR3: CSARPATGQGAGYGYTF. The CDR3 DNA is TGCAGTGCTAGACCGGCGACCGGACAGGGGGCGGGCTATGGCTACACCTTC.

About this clonotype: Relative to the germline gene, one junction end is altered; a read error may explain this. The rearrangement joins TRBV5-1 to TRBJ2-1; D gene ambiguous. CDR1 SGHRS and CDR2 YFSETQ come from the germline V gene. The CDR3 has 14 amino acids. CDR3 region: CASSKGNSYNEQFF. CDR3 bases: TGCGCCAGCAGCAAAGGGAACTCCTACAACGAGCAGTTCTTC.

Many counts were recorded for this clonotype. The germline gene is not matched at one end of the junction; a read error may be the cause. The chain links TRBV28 to TRBJ1-5; D perhaps matches TRBD1 (6 bases). Germline loops: CDR1 MDHEN, CDR2 SYDVKM. The CDR3 consists of 13 residues. The CDR3 loop is CASGLTGSQPQHF. The CDR3 bases are TGTGCCAGCGGTTTAACAGGGAGTCAGCCCCAGCATTTT.

V is TRBV29-1 and J is TRBJ2-5, with D perhaps matching TRBD2 (6 bases). The germline gives CDR1 SQVTM, CDR2 ANQGSEA. The ends were cut back, 4 bases at V and 2 bases at J, with 23 bases in the middle. The CDR3 has 17 amino acids. The CDR3 bases are TGCAGCGTTGTTTACTACTTAGGGGAGGATGAGCAAGAGACCCAGTACTTC. As protein: CSVVYYLGEDEQETQYF.

The chain has TRBV2 and TRBJ2-3; tentatively, D is TRBD1 (6 bases). The CDR3 length is 12 residues. V lost 7 bases and J lost 5, with 10 bases in between. Germline V gives CDR1 SNHLY, CDR2 FYNNEI. The CDR3 nucleotides read TGTGCCAGCAAAGGGGGTGGAGATACGCAGTATTTT. As protein: CASKGGGDTQYF.

At least ten counts were recorded for this clonotype. The chain is built from TRBV6-5 and TRBJ1-4, with D tentatively TRBD1 (5 bases). Trimming took off 4 bases at V and 5 bases at J, with 11 bases between the two ends. Germline V lookup: CDR1 MNHEY, CDR2 SVGAGI. This CDR3 region has 14 residues. CDR3 amino acids: CASSWTKGNEKLFF. CDR3 nucleotides: TGTGCCAGCAGTTGGACAAAGGGCAATGAAAAACTGTTTTTT.

The rearrangement links TRBV9 to TRBJ2-6; no definite D call. Germline assignment: CDR1 SGDLS and CDR2 YYNGEE. V was trimmed by 2 bases and J by 0 bases, leaving 12 bases between them. The CDR3 is 17 residues long. As DNA, the CDR3 is TGTGCCAGCAGCGTTGCCGGGCTGTGCTCTGGGGCCAACGTCCTGACTTTC. Residues: CASSVAGLCSGANVLTF.

In this sample, this clonotype turned up many times. The V call is TRBV2, the J call TRBJ2-2, with 9 bases lining up with TRBD1. V shed 6 bases and J 4 bases; nucleotides not matched to a gene: 6. Per germline, CDR1 SNHLY and CDR2 FYNNEI. The CDR3 extends over 15 amino acids. This CDR3 reads CASRQGAVSTGELFF. The CDR3 DNA reads as TGTGCCAGCAGACAGGGGGCGGTGAGCACCGGGGAGCTGTTTTTT.

The chain carries TRBV20-1 and TRBJ2-7; 11 nucleotides align to TRBD2. This CDR3 region has 14 residues. From germline, CDR1 is DFQATT and CDR2 SNEGSKA (reference sequence). V trimming: 6 bases; J trimming: 2 bases; junction bases outside the gene matches: 6. The CDR3 loop reads CSATSGSSTYEQYF. The DNA of the CDR3 is TGCAGTGCCACTAGCGGGAGCAGCACCTACGAGCAGTACTTC.

In this sample, this clonotype turned up many times. The V gene is TRBV13, the J gene TRBJ2-1; 8 nucleotides agree with TRBD2. Germline V gene lookup returns CDR1 PRHDT and CDR2 FYEKMQ (reference sequence). This CDR3 comprises 13 residues. Trimming took 7 bases from V and 8 from J; bases not matched to a gene: 7. CDR3 in DNA: TGTGCCAGCATCGGGGGGGTCAGGGATGAGCAGTTCTTC. Its translation is CASIGGVRDEQFF.

This clonotype was recorded many times. The chain recombines TRBV6-2 or TRBV6-3 with TRBJ1-2; possibly TRBD1 for D (6 bases). Trimming removed 7 bases from V and 2 bases from J, with 11 bases in between. This CDR3 spans 13 amino acids. In germline, CDR1 is MNHEY, CDR2 SVGEGT. The CDR3 sequence is CASKRGPNYGYTF. CDR3 bases: TGTGCCAGCAAGCGGGGGCCCAACTATGGCTACACCTTC.

This clonotype was recorded at least ten times. This chain's CDR3 is CASSSDWRTGREQYF. CDR3 coding DNA: TGTGCCAGCAGTTCAGACTGGAGGACAGGGCGCGAGCAGTACTTC. This chain uses TRBV6-5 with TRBJ2-7, with 8 bases aligning to TRBD1. The CDR3 extends over 15 amino acids. Germline values: CDR1 MNHEY, CDR2 SVGAGI. V was clipped by 4 bases and J by 6 bases; unmatched bases: 11.

J is TRBJ2-5 and V is TRBV4-1; tentatively, D is TRBD1 (5 bases). The CDR3 has 15 amino acids. Between the trimmed V and J ends, which lost 0 bases and 1 base, there was a span of 9 bases. CDR1 and CDR2 from the germline V gene are MGHRA and YSYEKL. CDR3 nucleotide sequence: TGCGCCAGCAGCCAAGAGAGGACAATCCAAGAGACCCAGTACTTC. It translates to CASSQERTIQETQYF.

Ten or more counts support this clonotype. This sequence joins TRBV5-5 and TRBJ2-1; 7 bases are shared with TRBD2. Germline V lookup: CDR1 SGHKS, CDR2 YYEKEE (reference sequence). The CDR3 sequence is 13 residues long. Trimming took 1 base from V and 6 from J; bases not matched to a gene: 1. CDR3 DNA: TGTGCCAGCAGCTTGACTAGCGTCAATGAGCAGTTCTTC. It yields the protein CASSLTSVNEQFF. The full variable domain, completed using reference TRBV5-5 and TRBJ2-1, is DAGVTQSPTHLIKTRGQQVTLRCSPISGHKSVSWYQQVLGQGPQFIFQYYEKEERGRGNFPDRFSARQFPNYSSELNVNALLLGDSALYLCASSLTSVNEQFFGPGTRLTVL.

This clonotype was counted at least ten times. The genes are TRBV11-2 and TRBJ2-5; either TRBD1 or TRBD2 may fit D (5 bases each). This CDR3 has 15 amino acids. The germline V gene encodes CDR1 SGHAT and CDR2 FQNNGV. Deletions cut 5 bases from V and 5 bases from J, with 18 bases between. In DNA, the CDR3 is TGTGCCAGCAGCCCAGGGCCCGCGGGTGGGGAGACCCAGTACTTC. Translating it yields CASSPGPAGGETQYF.

This clonotype was counted a single time. The chain uses TRBV7-2 and TRBJ2-7; TRBD2 might be the D (6 bases). V shed 2 bases and J shed 3 bases, with 11 bases lying between them. The CDR3 has 14 amino acids. Germline CDR1 reads SGHTA; CDR2 reads FQGNSA. CDR3: CASSLFVRDYEQYF. The CDR3 DNA sequence: TGTGCCAGCAGCTTATTTGTGCGGGACTACGAGCAGTACTTC.

V usage is TRBV9 and J usage is TRBJ2-5, with TRBD2 matching 8 bases. CDR3 length equals 13 residues. The germline V gene has CDR1 SGDLS and CDR2 YYNGEE. The trim removed 4 bases at V and 4 bases at J, leaving 3 bases unmatched. CDR3 DNA: TGTGCCAGCAGCTTAGCGGGAAGAGAGACCCAGTACTTC. Amino acid sequence: CASSLAGRETQYF.

J is TRBJ1-2 and V is TRBV29-1, with 8 bases that match TRBD1. Trimming cost V 5 bases and J 4 bases; bases outside gene matches: 6. Germline CDR1 and CDR2: SQVTM and ANQGSEA. The CDR3 loop spans 13 amino acids. The CDR3 DNA follows: TGCAGCGTTAGTGACAGGGGCGCCTATGGCTACACCTTC. Protein sequence: CSVSDRGAYGYTF.

This clonotype was detected many times. The rearrangement uses TRBV6-2 or TRBV6-3 and TRBJ2-1; D is ambiguous. Trimming removed 0 bases from V and 8 bases from J, with 8 bases in between. Per germline, CDR1 MNHEY and CDR2 SVGEGT. The CDR3 runs 13 residues. The chain's CDR3 is CASSYSDGYEQFF. The DNA for the CDR3 is TGTGCCAGCAGTTACTCGGACGGATATGAGCAGTTCTTC.

Notes on this clonotype: A much bigger clone sits one base away, suggesting this may be a read error. J is TRBJ1-2 and V is TRBV11-2; TRBD1 matches 7 bases. This CDR3 is built from 15 residues. CDR1 and CDR2 from the germline V gene are SGHAT and FQNNGV. With V trimmed by 5 bases and J by 8 bases, 14 bases remained unmatched. The CDR3 here is CASSIQSSATGGYTF. The CDR3 DNA reads TGTGCCAGCAGCATACAGTCATCCGCGACAGGGGGCTACACCTTC.